The 7 T cell receptor beta chains below all came from one sample that was sequenced in a study of beta chain features in type 1 diabetes. As every portion of the isolated RNA was reverse transcribed, the sequencing read expressed TCRB transcripts. The data were produced by immunoSEQ multiplex PCR, yet TCRdb's version contains in-frame clones alone and is incomplete. Among under 45,000 clones listed, 50% were seen once. Material for sequencing was stem cell memory CD4+ T cells from blood. These TCRs come from a woman in her twenties or thirties in good health.

J is TRBJ2-1 and V is TRBV4-3; TRBD1 matches 9 bases. Germline-derived CDR1 and CDR2 are LGHNA and YSLEER. V was pared by 1 base and J by 5 bases, with 3 bases of the junction left unmatched. This CDR3 is 15 amino acids long. The CDR3 DNA follows: TGCGCCAGCAGCCAAGGACAGGGGGTTGACAATGAGCAGTTCTTC. Translation gives CASSQGQGVDNEQFF.

This clone was found a few times. The J gene is TRBJ2-1, the V gene TRBV29-1; 11 nucleotides match TRBD2. V was pared by 0 bases and J by 8 bases, with 9 bases of the junction left unmatched. CDR1 and CDR2 from the germline V gene are SQVTM and ANQGSEA. The CDR3 loop spans 16 amino acids. CDR3: CSVEDKSKTSGDEQFF. CDR3 coding DNA: TGCAGCGTTGAAGATAAATCGAAGACTAGCGGGGATGAGCAGTTCTTC.

This clone was seen more than once but under ten times. The CDR3, as DNA: TGTGCCAGCAAACGGGGAATTATGCCCCAGCATTTT. Its protein is CASKRGIMPQHF. This chain joins TRBV6-1 and TRBJ1-5, with unresolved D. This CDR3 comprises 12 residues. The germline V gene encodes CDR1 MNHNS and CDR2 SASEGT. Trimming took 7 bases from V and 9 from J, leaving 13 bases between them.

The V and J genes are TRBV18 and TRBJ1-1; maybe TRBD1 (6 bases). CDR1 and CDR2 (germline): KGHSH, LQKENI. CDR3 length equals 13 residues. V was cut by 7 bases and J by 0 bases, with 9 bases left in between. The CDR3: CASLGQMNTEAFF. The CDR3 DNA sequence: TGTGCCAGCTTGGGACAAATGAACACTGAAGCTTTCTTT.

The rearrangement uses TRBV7-2 and TRBJ2-5, with 7 bases identical to TRBD2. This CDR3 has 15 amino acids. Germline trimming cut 5 bases from V and 5 bases from J; bases unmatched to any gene: 11. Germline V gives CDR1 SGHTA, CDR2 FQGNSA. CDR3 region: CASSDRTSAGETQYF. DNA for the CDR3: TGTGCCAGCAGCGACCGGACTAGTGCCGGGGAGACCCAGTACTTC.

The CDR3 here is CASSPNSLAGNTEAFF. DNA of the CDR3: TGTGCCAGCAGCCCGAACTCTCTAGCGGGGAACACTGAAGCTTTCTTT. This chain uses TRBV7-3 with TRBJ1-1; D gene ambiguous. The CDR3 has 16 residues. The germline gives CDR1 SGHTA, CDR2 FQGTGA. The germline V and J ends were trimmed by 5 bases and 1 base, with 17 bases remaining between them.

The genes are TRBV28 and TRBJ2-1, with D perhaps matching TRBD2 (5 bases). CDR3 length: 16 amino acids. In germline, CDR1 is MDHEN, CDR2 SYDVKM. Trimming pared 6 bases from V and 8 bases from J, leaving 23 bases between. The CDR3 DNA reads as TGTGCCAGCAGCACATCCGCGGAGGCGGTGGCCGATGAGCAGTTCTTC. This codes for CASSTSAEAVADEQFF.